The sequence of this T cell receptor beta chain was determined in a study of siplizumab effects on memory and regulatory T cells (dated by TCRdb to between 2018 and 2021). The study in broad terms: The study examined how the anti-CD2 antibody siplizumab affects alloreactive T-cell subsets in allogeneic mixed lymphocyte reactions built from human PBMCs.

On this clone: What antigen it recognizes has not been identified. No base quality values were provided; no much bigger clone lies one nucleotide off.

Sorted unstimulated T cells, along with proliferating T cells recovered from mixed lymphocyte reactions, underwent TCRbeta CDR3 sequencing. Fresh whole blood from ten HLA-typed healthy donors was used as the source from which PBMCs were isolated. Overall study results and their limits: Unstimulated naive T cells appeared more diverse than memory T cells, and naive cells seemed to contribute substantially to the alloresponse. No functional confirmation was obtained for the suppressive function of proliferating Tregs from siplizumab cultures. Siplizumab significantly lowered the cumulative frequency of alloreactive sequences that could be traced to unstimulated CD4+ memory T cells. Among mappable alloreactive CD4+ clones, the Treg-derived fraction averaged around 69% with siplizumab versus around 29% in control reactions. About 80-96% of proliferating CD4+ or CD8+ clones could not be given a naive or memory phenotype. Sequences below about 10^-5 frequency were poorly captured, so only a minor fraction of alloreactive clones could be mapped to unstimulated subsets.

Library preparation used the immunoSEQ multiplex PCR assay. Approximately 93,000 TCR templates per sample were assayed by the deep sequencing platform. Genomic DNA extracted from sorted T cells was the material used for TCRbeta CDR3 sequencing. In the authors' own workflow: The R programming language was used for clonal analysis of the TCRbeta CDR3 data. Alloreactive CD4+ and CD8+ clones were defined by comparing unstimulated samples with post-reaction CFSE-low samples. Regulatory or non-regulatory origin was assigned to alloreactive CD4+ clones by matching of sequences to sorted unstimulated Treg and non-Treg repertoires. As stored in TCRdb, this immuneACCESS dataset retains in-frame rearrangements with V and J assigned. A fraction of the clones does not appear; measured against another copy, unresolved V genes explain less than half of the discrepancy, and the remainder lacks a known reason. V, J and clone size are taken as reported in that table, and D and trimming were inferred from the DNA itself. In this sample the table shows over 85,000 clones, over 85% of which occur a single time. The leading ten clones occupy 6.5% of the sample.

Measured from the cysteine to the phenylalanine, the CDR3 is 13 residues long. The kept DNA is CDR3 alone, 39 bases in frame from the first base. V sheds 5 bases and J sheds 3 bases, leaving 10 bases between their ends. In the germline V gene, CDR1 corresponds to SGHVS and CDR2 to FNYEAQ. The TCR was taken from a human donor in good health. This chain is built from TRBV7-6 and TRBJ1-1; TRBD1 is a weak D gene call, 5 bases matching. Sequencing was performed on CD8+ T cells sorted from blood. The nucleotide sequence is given as TGTGCCAGCAGCGGAACAGGAGACACTGAAGCTTTCTTT. It translates to CASSGTGDTEAFF.